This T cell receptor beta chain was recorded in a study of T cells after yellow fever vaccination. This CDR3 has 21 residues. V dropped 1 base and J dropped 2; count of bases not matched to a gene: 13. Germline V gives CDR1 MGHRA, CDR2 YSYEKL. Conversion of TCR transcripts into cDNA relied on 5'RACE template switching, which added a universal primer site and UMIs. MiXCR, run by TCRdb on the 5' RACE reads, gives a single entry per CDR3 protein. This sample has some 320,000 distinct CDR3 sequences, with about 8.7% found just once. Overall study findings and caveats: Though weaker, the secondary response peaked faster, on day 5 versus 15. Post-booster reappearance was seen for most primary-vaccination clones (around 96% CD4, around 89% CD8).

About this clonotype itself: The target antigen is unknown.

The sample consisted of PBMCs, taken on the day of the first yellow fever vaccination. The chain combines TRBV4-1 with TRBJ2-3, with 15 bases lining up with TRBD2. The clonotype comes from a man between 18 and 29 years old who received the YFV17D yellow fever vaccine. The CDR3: CASSQVGTSGGTPLYTDTQYF. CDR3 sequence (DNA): TGCGCCAGCAGCCAAGTAGGGACTAGCGGGGGGACCCCACTCTACACAGATACGCAGTATTTT.